This T cell receptor beta chain was sequenced in a study of T cell responses to AZD1222 COVID-19 vaccine. Germline assignment: CDR1 LGHNA and CDR2 YNFKEQ. CDR3 length: 15 residues. V dropped 2 bases and J dropped 8 bases, with 13 bases sitting between them. This table comes from immunoSEQ multiplex PCR, and its TCRdb copy is limited to in-frame clones, with some not included. The sample lists 98,000 or so clones; around nine tenths were seen once. This chain joins TRBV4-2 and TRBJ1-6; no firm D call. The sequences come from peripheral blood, collected on day 0 of AZD1222 vaccination. This TCR was recovered from an adult in good health. The CDR3 DNA sequence: TGTGCCAGCAGCCAACCTGGGAGGGAGGATTCACCCCTCCACTTT. Protein product: CASSQPGREDSPLHF.